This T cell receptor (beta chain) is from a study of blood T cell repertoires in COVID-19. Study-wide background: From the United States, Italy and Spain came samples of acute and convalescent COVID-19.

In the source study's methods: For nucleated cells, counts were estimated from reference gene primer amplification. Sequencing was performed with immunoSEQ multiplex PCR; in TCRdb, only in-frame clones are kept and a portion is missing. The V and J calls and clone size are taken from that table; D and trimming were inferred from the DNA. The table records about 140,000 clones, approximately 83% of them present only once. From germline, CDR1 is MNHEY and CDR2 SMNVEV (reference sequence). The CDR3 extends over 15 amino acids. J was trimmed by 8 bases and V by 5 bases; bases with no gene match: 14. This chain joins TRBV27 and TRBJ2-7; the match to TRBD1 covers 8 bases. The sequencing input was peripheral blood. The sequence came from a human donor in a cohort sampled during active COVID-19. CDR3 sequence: CASSILQGAPQKQYF. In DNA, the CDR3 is TGTGCCAGCAGTATCCTTCAGGGGGCCCCTCAGAAGCAGTACTTC.